These T cell receptor beta chains were read from a single sample in a study of T cells after yellow fever vaccination. TCRdb used MiXCR to reprocess the 5' RACE reads, holding one entry per CDR3 protein. Of 320,000 or so distinct CDR3 sequences in the sample, about 7.8% were seen once. The material was PBMCs, obtained roughly 47 days after the first yellow fever vaccination. The receptors derive from a man younger than 35 who received the YFV17D yellow fever vaccine. Each CDR3 is given with its conserved first and last residue.

CDR3 length: 12
V gene: TRBV29-1
CDR3 protein: CSAREGGYGYTF

CDR3 length: 16
V gene: TRBV20-1
CDR3 protein: CCARDPSGGAGETQYF

CDR3 length: 13
V gene: TRBV29-1
CDR3 protein: CSVDRGPSTEAFF

CDR3 length: 15
V gene: TRBV4-3
CDR3 protein: CASSLIGTGNEKLFF

CDR3 length: 15
V gene: TRBV12-3/TRBV12-4
CDR3 protein: CASSLFHDSTDTQYF

CDR3 length: 12
V gene: TRBV12-3/TRBV12-4
CDR3 protein: CASSFESYEQYF

CDR3 length: 18
V gene: TRBV10-3
CDR3 protein: CAIKRGTSGGPNTGELFF

CDR3 length: 13
V gene: TRBV19
CDR3 protein: CASSMGQGDGYTF

CDR3 length: 13
V gene: TRBV27
CDR3 protein: CASSLRGIGELFF

CDR3 length: 13
V gene: TRBV9
CDR3 protein: CASSGEGDSEAFF

CDR3 length: 12
V gene: TRBV7-2
CDR3 protein: CASSLDANTQYF

CDR3 length: 15
V gene: TRBV7-2
CDR3 protein: CASSLGLSRNEKLFF

CDR3 length: 16
V gene: TRBV5-1
CDR3 protein: CASSVGPGLEGETQYF

CDR3 length: 14
V gene: TRBV18
CDR3 protein: CASSPWTGGDGYTF

CDR3 length: 15
V gene: TRBV5-1
CDR3 protein: CASSEGLAGGNEQFF

CDR3 length: 14
V gene: TRBV7-3
CDR3 protein: CASSPTRDEETQYF

CDR3 length: 17
V gene: TRBV27
CDR3 protein: CASSPMTSGGPQETQYF

CDR3 length: 15
V gene: TRBV7-3
CDR3 protein: CASTPGGGATDTQYF

CDR3 length: 10
V gene: TRBV29-1
CDR3 protein: CSATERGQFF

CDR3 length: 13
V gene: TRBV20-1
CDR3 protein: CSASPRINQPQHF

CDR3 length: 17
V gene: TRBV5-6
CDR3 protein: CASSLLGGGRSYNEQFF

CDR3 length: 14
V gene: TRBV7-2
CDR3 protein: CASSFLAGDYEQYF

CDR3 length: 15
V gene: TRBV5-6
CDR3 protein: CASSLVDTLGREAFF

CDR3 length: 12
V gene: TRBV12-3/TRBV12-4
CDR3 protein: CASSPPGDGYTF

CDR3 length: 14
V gene: TRBV5-6
CDR3 protein: CASSLSGVGDTQYF

CDR3 length: 17
V gene: TRBV3-1
CDR3 protein: CASSQGQLLAGAYEQYF

CDR3 length: 12
V gene: TRBV12-3/TRBV12-4
CDR3 protein: CASSSLRNEQFF

CDR3 length: 17
V gene: TRBV4-1
CDR3 protein: CASSQASSLAGDETQYF

CDR3 length: 15
V gene: TRBV12-3/TRBV12-4
CDR3 protein: CASNQPGTAADTQYF

CDR3 length: 14
V gene: TRBV4-3
CDR3 protein: CASSQRRVGEKLFF

CDR3 length: 13
V gene: TRBV10-3
CDR3 protein: CAIGGVGVYGYTF

CDR3 length: 14
V gene: TRBV12-3/TRBV12-4
CDR3 protein: CASSLNPAIYGYTF

CDR3 length: 15
V gene: TRBV20-1
CDR3 protein: CSARDMAGGRETQYF

CDR3 length: 13
V gene: TRBV7-7
CDR3 protein: CASSQQGLETQYF

CDR3 length: 16
V gene: TRBV15
CDR3 protein: CATSRTRGTSTDTQYF

CDR3 length: 13
V gene: TRBV10-3
CDR3 protein: CATSGAENEKLFF

CDR3 length: 15
V gene: TRBV4-2
CDR3 protein: CASSPLGGFNQPQHF

CDR3 length: 13
V gene: TRBV27
CDR3 protein: CASRVAGAGEQYF

CDR3 length: 13
V gene: TRBV28
CDR3 protein: CASRGVGSQPQHF

CDR3 length: 17
V gene: TRBV5-1
CDR3 protein: CASSSLAGRGPWDEQYF

CDR3 length: 16
V gene: TRBV4-2
CDR3 protein: CASSQDRLPYNSPLHF

CDR3 length: 13
V gene: TRBV20-1
CDR3 protein: CSARDRGWEKLFF

CDR3 length: 13
V gene: TRBV20-1
CDR3 protein: CSVPRRDQETQYF

CDR3 length: 17
V gene: TRBV4-1
CDR3 protein: CASSQGGAGGLPETQYF

CDR3 length: 13
V gene: TRBV20-1
CDR3 protein: CSARRDADQPQHF

CDR3 length: 19
V gene: TRBV12-3/TRBV12-4
CDR3 protein: CASSHYGRGLAGDNNEQFF

CDR3 length: 16
V gene: TRBV25-1
CDR3 protein: CASSEWAAGDTDTQYF

CDR3 length: 14
V gene: TRBV7-9
CDR3 protein: CASSGRGGLDTQYF

CDR3 length: 15
V gene: TRBV5-5
CDR3 protein: CASSFYSGGGETQYF

CDR3 length: 14
V gene: TRBV30
CDR3 protein: CAWSSSTGSTEAFF

CDR3 length: 14
V gene: TRBV28
CDR3 protein: CASETRTSPETQYF

CDR3 length: 14
V gene: TRBV4-3
CDR3 protein: CASSQDDWSYEQYF

CDR3 length: 15
V gene: TRBV4-2
CDR3 protein: CASSPTGVEGNTIYF